This is a list of T cell receptor beta chains from one sample in a study of human T cells and chemical hapten exposure. TCRdb called the RACE reads again in MiXCR, with one record for every CDR3 protein. The data hold 300,000 to 400,000 distinct CDR3 sequences, with around 7% observed a single time. This sample comprised whole blood, obtained in connection with sensitization to the hapten diphenylcyclopropenone (DPC). These receptors were obtained from a woman between 18 and 29 years old with alopecia areata. Some clones in this sample may be carry-over from other donors' samples. CDR3s leave out the opening cysteine and the closing phenylalanine or tryptophan. The D gene is left open where the match is weak.

TRBV7-2,TRBD1,TRBJ1-5,ASSLDRGLLQPQH
TRBV20-1,-,TRBJ2-1,SAEEASRNEQF
TRBV25-1,-,TRBJ2-7,ASSVADEQY
TRBV12-3/TRBV12-4,TRBD2,TRBJ2-1,ASSLLYRGLAGEDNEQF
TRBV7-2,-,TRBJ2-3,ASSFVQGSTDTQY
TRBV20-1,TRBD2,TRBJ2-1,SADTSGFIRV
TRBV15,TRBD2,TRBJ2-2,ATLDQPGRLADTGELF
TRBV20-1,-,TRBJ2-7,SVVDPDSYTGPH
TRBV5-1,-,TRBJ2-2,ASNLGMNTGELF
TRBV19,-,TRBJ1-5,ASSIDWAIQPQH
TRBV7-3,-,TRBJ2-1,ASSLTGYNEQF
TRBV5-4,TRBD1,TRBJ1-4,ASSLGTGGADEKLF
TRBV7-2,TRBD1,TRBJ2-3,ASSVTGGAADTQY
TRBV28,-,TRBJ2-3,ASLGSSGRFTDTQY
TRBV28,-,TRBJ1-2,ASSPGGASGYT
TRBV6-5,-,TRBJ1-6,ASSYGNRGNSPLH
TRBV7-6,-,TRBJ1-1,ASSLEDFTGAGWLTEAF
TRBV29-1,-,TRBJ1-2,SALTSRGEYGYT
TRBV5-1,TRBD2,TRBJ2-3,ASSHPSGGRESTDTQY